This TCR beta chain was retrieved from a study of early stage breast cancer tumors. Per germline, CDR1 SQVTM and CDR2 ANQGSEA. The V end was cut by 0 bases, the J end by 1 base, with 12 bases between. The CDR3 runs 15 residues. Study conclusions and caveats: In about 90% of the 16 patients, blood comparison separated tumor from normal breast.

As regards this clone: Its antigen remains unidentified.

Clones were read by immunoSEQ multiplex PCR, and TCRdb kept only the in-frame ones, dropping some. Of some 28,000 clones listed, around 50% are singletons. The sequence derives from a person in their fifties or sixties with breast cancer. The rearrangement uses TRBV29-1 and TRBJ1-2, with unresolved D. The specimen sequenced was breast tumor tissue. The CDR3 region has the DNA TGCAGCGTTGAAGATCCCCTGAATAATAACTATGGCTACACCTTC. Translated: CSVEDPLNNNYGYTF.